Listed here are 12 T cell receptor beta chains from one sample, sequenced in a study of blood T cell repertoires in COVID-19. Sequencing was performed with immunoSEQ multiplex PCR; in TCRdb, only in-frame clones are kept and a portion is missing. The table records some 200,000 clones, 85% to 90% of them present only once. Sequencing was performed on peripheral blood. The origin of the receptors is a man aged 80 or over with acute or convalescent COVID-19.

The chain joins TRBV6-4 to TRBJ1-2, with a possible D match to TRBD1 (5 bases). Germline CDR1 and CDR2: MRHNA and SNTAGT. CDR3 size: 13 residues. Trimming took off 4 bases at V and 5 bases at J, with 11 bases between the two ends. In DNA form, the CDR3 reads TGTGCCAGCAGTGGGGGGACTGGATATGGCTACACCTTC. Protein product: CASSGGTGYGYTF.

This clone was seen only once. The chain links TRBV5-1 to TRBJ1-4; D is ambiguous. Germline CDR1 and CDR2: SGHRS and YFSETQ. Deletions cut 4 bases from V and 5 bases from J, with 12 bases between. This CDR3 has 14 amino acids. CDR3 sequence: CASSLEGRNEKLFF. In nucleotides, the CDR3 is TGCGCCAGCAGCCTAGAGGGAAGGAATGAAAAACTGTTTTTT.

The chain couples TRBV6-6 to TRBJ1-2; D call uncertain. Trimming took off 0 bases at V and 4 bases at J, with 12 bases between the two ends. The CDR3 contains 15 residues. Germline CDR1 is MNHNY and CDR2 is SVGAGI (reference sequence). The CDR3 nucleotides read TGTGCCAGCAGTTACTCGACTCTGGGTTTCTATGGCTACACCTTC. Encoded protein: CASSYSTLGFYGYTF.

The chain is built from TRBV30 and TRBJ2-7, with D maybe TRBD1 (5 bases). Germline V lookup: CDR1 GTSNPN, CDR2 SVGIG (reference sequence). V lost 2 bases to trimming and J lost 0 bases, with 20 bases between them. This CDR3 is 17 amino acids long. The chain's CDR3 is CAWSRQPRVPSSYEQYF. CDR3 sequence (DNA): TGTGCCTGGAGTAGACAGCCCAGGGTCCCAAGCTCCTACGAGCAGTACTTC.

The chain combines TRBV27 with TRBJ2-3; D is undetermined. Per germline, CDR1 MNHEY and CDR2 SMNVEV (reference sequence). The V gene lost 3 bases and the J gene lost 1 base, with 5 bases spanning the gap. The CDR3 sequence is 13 residues long. The CDR3 DNA reads as TGTGCCAGCAGTTTCACACGCACAGATACGCAGTATTTT. Translating gives CASSFTRTDTQYF.

This clone showed up just once. The chain is built from TRBV5-4 and TRBJ2-7, with 7 positions matching TRBD1. The junction had 7 bases not matched to a gene; V was cut back by 2 bases and J by 5 bases. The germline gives CDR1 SGHNT, CDR2 YYREEE (reference sequence). The CDR3 extends over 14 amino acids. CDR3 in DNA: TGTGCCAGCAGCTTTCCCGGGACAGCCAACGAGCAGTACTTC. This gives the protein CASSFPGTANEQYF. Supplemented by reference TRBV5-4 and TRBJ2-7, the full variable domain reads ETGVTQSPTHLIKTRGQQVTLRCSSQSGHNTVSWYQQALGQGPQFIFQYYREEENGRGNFPPRFSGLQFPNYSSELNVNALELDDSALYLCASSFPGTANEQYFGPGTRLTVT.

The V call is TRBV19, the J call TRBJ1-5; a weak D match, TRBD1 (6 bases). The CDR3 is 12 amino acids. Germline V gene lookup returns CDR1 LNHDA and CDR2 SQIVND (reference sequence). V was clipped by 5 bases and J by 6 bases, with 8 bases between them. CDR3 DNA: TGTGCCAGTAGTTTCAGGGGTCAGCCCCAGCATTTT. Protein product: CASSFRGQPQHF.

The count of this clone is one. CDR3 in amino acids: CASSNPRDRADNEQFF. CDR3 bases: TGCGCCAGCAGCAACCCCCGGGACAGGGCCGACAATGAGCAGTTCTTC. The chain combines TRBV4-1 with TRBJ2-1; 9 bases line up with TRBD1. Germline trimming cut 5 bases from V and 5 bases from J; bases unmatched to any gene: 10. CDR1 and CDR2 (germline): MGHRA, YSYEKL. This CDR3 has 16 residues.

This chain connects TRBV12-3 or TRBV12-4 to TRBJ1-5; D is unclear. The CDR3 has 13 amino acids. The ends were cut back, 5 bases at V and 8 bases at J, with 13 bases in the middle. CDR3: CASSPQVVEPQHF. The DNA of the CDR3 is TGTGCCAGCAGTCCCCAGGTAGTGGAGCCCCAGCATTTT.

V is TRBV15 and J is TRBJ1-2, with 9 bases aligning to TRBD1. The CDR3 is 16 residues long. Germline V CDR1 and CDR2: LNHNV, YYDKDF (reference sequence). The V segment lost 2 bases and the J segment 2 bases; nucleotides outside the gene matches: 6. The CDR3 nucleotides read TGTGCCACCAGCAGATCCGGGACAGGGTACAACTATGGCTACACCTTC. Translated, it gives CATSRSGTGYNYGYTF.

The chain links TRBV7-9 to TRBJ1-6, with D possibly TRBD1 on 5 matching bases. Germline values: CDR1 SEHNR, CDR2 FQNEAQ (reference sequence). The CDR3 is made up of 14 amino acids. V was cut by 6 bases and J by 6 bases, with 12 bases left in between. CDR3 sequence reads: CASRNTGRNSPLHF. The CDR3 region has the DNA TGTGCCAGCAGAAACACAGGACGTAATTCACCCCTCCACTTT.

J is TRBJ2-2 and V is TRBV3-1 (or the pseudogene TRBV3-2); D may be TRBD2 (6 bases). Germline-derived CDR1 and CDR2 are LGHDT and YNNKEL (reference sequence). Trimming took off 3 bases at V and 11 bases at J, with 13 bases between the two ends. The CDR3 is 13 residues long. Here the CDR3 DNA reads TGTGCCAGCAGCCAGGGACTCCAGCGAGAGCTGTTTTTT. This codes for CASSQGLQRELFF.